This T cell receptor (beta chain) originates from a study of blood T cell repertoires in COVID-19. Background on the study: The origin of the acute and convalescent COVID-19 samples was the United States, Italy and Spain. PBMCs, B-cell-depleted T cells, or T cells were the source of the cDNA or gDNA that made up the material.

This clone was observed a handful of times. Sequencing was performed with immunoSEQ multiplex PCR; in TCRdb, only in-frame clones are kept and a portion is missing. The sample holds approximately 130,000 clones, roughly 87% seen once. Germline V gene data show CDR1 as SGHRS and CDR2 as YFSETQ. This CDR3 spans 16 amino acids. The V segment lost 7 bases and the J segment 0 bases; nucleotides outside the gene matches: 7. Recruitment covered 20 to 25 US areas and drew participants whose ages spanned about 18 to 100 years. The sequence was collected from a man aged 25-45 years who had recovered from COVID-19. The V gene is TRBV5-1, the J gene TRBJ1-6; 7 bases are a match to TRBD1. Input material: PBMCs or T cells enriched from blood (not recorded which). The CDR3 region is CASREQGSSYNSPLHF. The CDR3, as DNA: TGCGCCAGCCGTGAACAGGGGAGCTCCTATAATTCACCCCTCCACTTT.